The 30 T cell receptor beta chains listed next were all sequenced from one sample in a study of blood T cell repertoires in COVID-19. Data came from immunoSEQ multiplex PCR; TCRdb stores just in-frame clones and leaves some out. This sample has 150,000 or so clones, with roughly three quarters found just once. The specimen was peripheral blood. These receptors all stem from a woman in her seventies with COVID-19, enrolled during active disease.

The J gene is TRBJ2-1, the V gene TRBV4-2; 13 bases are a match to TRBD2. This CDR3 region has 18 residues. Trimming at V came to 0 bases and at J to 5 bases, leaving 7 bases not matched to a gene. Germline V gene data show CDR1 as LGHNA and CDR2 as YNFKEQ. The CDR3 nucleotides read TGTGCCAGCAGCCAAGACGCTCGGACTAGCGGGGGAAACAATGAGCAGTTCTTC. It codes for CASSQDARTSGGNNEQFF.

The chain carries TRBV5-4 and TRBJ2-7; 7 bases map to TRBD1. CDR3 length equals 14 residues. V lost 0 bases to trimming and J lost 2 bases; unmatched junction nucleotides: 2. The germline V gene encodes CDR1 SGHNT and CDR2 YYREEE (reference sequence). The CDR3 spells CASSLAQGAYEQYF. DNA for the CDR3: TGTGCCAGCAGCTTGGCGCAGGGGGCCTACGAGCAGTACTTC.

This sequence joins TRBV5-6 and TRBJ1-2; D unresolved. Deletions cut 6 bases from V and 6 bases from J, with 21 bases between. Germline V gene sequence: CDR1 SGHDT, CDR2 YYEEEE. The CDR3 totals 15 residues. The CDR3 protein is CASTTPTKHVDGYTF. DNA of the CDR3: TGTGCCAGCACCACCCCCACTAAACATGTCGATGGCTACACCTTC.

The chain's CDR3 is CASRSFTWSSEAFF. The DNA for the CDR3 is TGTGCCAGCAGGTCTTTCACATGGAGCTCTGAAGCTTTCTTT. V usage is TRBV5-4 and J usage is TRBJ1-1, with no clear D. The CDR3 extends over 14 amino acids. CDR1 is SGHNT, CDR2 YYREEE, per germline (reference sequence). Trimming took 5 bases from V and 6 from J, leaving 17 bases between them.

The chain combines TRBV10-3 with TRBJ1-1, with D unresolved. V shed 6 bases and J shed 3 bases, with 11 bases lying between them. This CDR3 is built from 13 residues. The germline CDR1 and CDR2 sequences are ENHRY and SYGVKD. This CDR3 is CAIRQQRDTEAFF. CDR3 coding DNA: TGTGCCATCAGACAACAACGGGACACTGAAGCTTTCTTT.

The chain has TRBV19 and TRBJ2-2, with TRBD1 matching 7 bases. The CDR3 has 15 amino acids. V was clipped by 6 bases and J by 2 bases; unmatched bases: 6. CDR1 LNHDA and CDR2 SQIVND come from the germline V gene (reference sequence). CDR3 sequence: CASSWTGRNTGELFF. CDR3 bases: TGTGCCAGTAGCTGGACAGGTCGAAACACCGGGGAGCTGTTTTTT.

DNA of the CDR3: TGTGCCAGCACTCCCGGACAGGGCGGTCAGCCCCAGCATTTT. It specifies CASTPGQGGQPQHF. The V and J genes are TRBV2 and TRBJ1-5; 8 bases line up with TRBD1. The germline V gene encodes CDR1 SNHLY and CDR2 FYNNEI. This CDR3 is built from 14 residues. V dropped 7 bases and J dropped 6; count of bases not matched to a gene: 8.

The rearrangement links TRBV4-2 to TRBJ1-1; D may be TRBD1 (5 bases). The CDR3 has 18 residues. V gave up 8 bases and J gave up 3 bases, with 28 bases separating them. CDR1 and CDR2 (germline): LGHNA, YNFKEQ. The CDR3 DNA reads as TGTGCCAGCCCCCAAGACCTAGGACAAGTGCTGAAGGACACTGAAGCTTTCTTT. It specifies CASPQDLGQVLKDTEAFF.

The J gene is TRBJ2-5, the V gene TRBV5-4, with 8 bases identical to TRBD1. V lost 4 bases to trimming and J lost 2 bases; unmatched junction nucleotides: 7. The CDR3 is 15 residues long. Germline-derived CDR1 and CDR2 are SGHNT and YYREEE (reference sequence). The CDR3 loop reads CASSLDRVQQETQYF. The CDR3 DNA sequence: TGTGCCAGCAGCCTGGACAGGGTCCAGCAAGAGACCCAGTACTTC. Drawing the rest from reference TRBV5-4 and TRBJ2-5, the complete variable domain is ETGVTQSPTHLIKTRGQQVTLRCSSQSGHNTVSWYQQALGQGPQFIFQYYREEENGRGNFPPRFSGLQFPNYSSELNVNALELDDSALYLCASSLDRVQQETQYFGPGTRLLVL.

In regard to this clone: Other DNA sequences of this sample code for an identical CDR3. This chain connects TRBV19 to TRBJ2-7, with 11 bases matching TRBD2. CDR1 is LNHDA, CDR2 SQIVND, per germline (reference sequence). This CDR3 contains 13 residues. J was trimmed by 7 bases and V by 2 bases; bases with no gene match: 1. CDR3 loop: CASSIRTSGEQYF. The CDR3 coding sequence is TGTGCCAGTAGTATAAGGACTAGCGGGGAGCAGTACTTC.

The J gene is TRBJ1-2, the V gene TRBV15; perhaps TRBD1 as D (5 bases). Germline CDR1 is LNHNV and CDR2 is YYDKDF (reference sequence). V shed 8 bases and J shed 4 bases, with 14 bases lying between them. This CDR3 is built from 13 residues. CDR3 residues: CATRQGDSYGYTF. CDR3 coding DNA: TGTGCCACCCGCCAGGGCGATAGCTATGGCTACACCTTC.

This chain connects TRBV6-2 or TRBV6-3 to TRBJ2-1; 11 bases agree with TRBD2. The CDR3 totals 16 residues. Trimming at V came to 5 bases and at J to 3 bases, leaving 6 bases not matched to a gene. Germline lookup yields CDR1 MNHEY and CDR2 SVGEGT. In nucleotides, the CDR3 is TGTGCCAGCAGTACGAAACTAGCGGGGGTCTACAATGAGCAGTTCTTC. Its translation: CASSTKLAGVYNEQFF.

The chain recombines TRBV30 with TRBJ2-6; TRBD2 aligns across 12 bases. The germline V gene encodes CDR1 GTSNPN and CDR2 SVGIG (reference sequence). This CDR3 is 20 amino acids long. The trim removed 4 bases at V and 0 bases at J, leaving 13 bases unmatched. The CDR3, as DNA: TGTGCCTGGAAAGCCTTCCCACTAGCGGGGGGAATCTCTGGGGCCAACGTCCTGACTTTC. Protein product: CAWKAFPLAGGISGANVLTF.

The rearrangement uses TRBV29-1 and TRBJ1-4, with 7 bases aligning to TRBD1. The CDR3 totals 12 residues. With 6 bases clipped from V and 8 bases from J, the junction kept 6 bases outside the gene matches. Germline V gene sequence: CDR1 SQVTM, CDR2 ANQGSEA. In DNA form, the CDR3 reads TGCAGCGTGACAGGGCGTGAGGAAAAACTGTTTTTT. Translation gives CSVTGREEKLFF.

This chain uses TRBV7-9 with TRBJ2-7; D is possibly TRBD1 (7 bases). CDR1 is SEHNR and CDR2 is FQNEAQ in the germline V gene (reference sequence). The CDR3 has 16 amino acids. Deletions cut 3 bases from V and 5 bases from J, with 20 bases between. The CDR3 bases are TGTGCCAGCAGCTTGGGAACAGGGGAGGTGAGGGACGAGCAGTACTTC. The encoded protein is CASSLGTGEVRDEQYF.

This clone is a singleton in its sample. CDR3 coding DNA: TGTGCCAGTAGCTTTGGCTCGACAGTTAGCAATCAGCCCCAGCATTTT. Translated: CASSFGSTVSNQPQHF. J is TRBJ1-5 and V is TRBV19; the D gene is possibly TRBD1 (5 bases). Germline values: CDR1 LNHDA, CDR2 SQIVND (reference sequence). The CDR3 runs 16 residues. The V and J ends lost 6 bases and 0 bases respectively, with 15 bases between them.

The chain is built from TRBV13 and TRBJ1-5; D is perhaps TRBD1 (6 bases). V dropped 6 bases and J dropped 5 bases, with 14 bases sitting between them. The CDR3 runs to 14 residues. Germline V gives CDR1 PRHDT, CDR2 FYEKMQ (reference sequence). The CDR3 DNA reads TGTGCCAGCAGGCACCGGGACAATTATCAGCCCCAGCATTTT. It is translated as CASRHRDNYQPQHF.

This clone was counted only a few times. The CDR3 sequence: CASSMTSGGPTGELFF. CDR3 nucleotide sequence: TGTGCCAGTAGTATGACTAGCGGGGGCCCAACCGGGGAGCTGTTTTTT. The chain couples TRBV19 to TRBJ2-2; 12 nucleotides match TRBD2. The CDR3 is 16 amino acids. The germline gives CDR1 LNHDA, CDR2 SQIVND (reference sequence). J gave up 5 bases and V 3 bases, and 4 bases lay outside the gene matches.

The chain recombines TRBV28 with TRBJ1-1, with 10 nucleotides matching TRBD1. The CDR3 totals 16 residues. Looked up from germline, CDR1 is MDHEN and CDR2 is SYDVKM. V gave up 7 bases and J gave up 4 bases; unmatched junction bases: 12. CDR3 protein: CASIPGQGSRVTEAFF. The CDR3 DNA reads TGTGCCAGCATTCCGGGACAGGGGTCGCGGGTCACTGAAGCTTTCTTT.

Worth noting for this clone: One end of the junction is discordant with germline, which a read error may explain. The V and J genes are TRBV7-7 and TRBJ2-5, with TRBD2 identical over 10 bases. Germline values: CDR1 SSHAT, CDR2 FNYEAQ (reference sequence). This CDR3 is built from 15 residues. Written as DNA, the CDR3 is TGTGCTAGCAGCCCGTCTAGCGGGGGTGAAGAGACCCAGTACTTC. Encoded protein: CASSPSSGGEETQYF.

The V and J genes are TRBV6-5 and TRBJ1-2; possible D gene TRBD1, 6 bases. The germline V gene encodes CDR1 MNHEY and CDR2 SVGAGI. The CDR3 totals 14 residues. The V end was cut by 8 bases, the J end by 2 bases, with 15 bases between. This CDR3 reads CASGQLPTNYGYTF. CDR3 DNA: TGTGCCAGCGGACAGTTACCTACCAACTATGGCTACACCTTC.

This CDR3 reads CATSDPGTGMMGELFF. The CDR3 coding sequence is TGTGCCACCAGTGACCCTGGGACTGGGATGATGGGGGAGCTGTTTTTT. This chain joins TRBV24-1 and TRBJ2-2; weak D call: TRBD2 (6 bases). Germline CDR1 reads KGHDR; CDR2 reads SFDVKD. Trimming cost V 4 bases and J 8 bases, with 19 bases left between them. The CDR3 consists of 16 residues.

This chain connects TRBV7-8 to TRBJ1-1; D uncertain. The CDR3 extends over 15 amino acids. The V end lost 5 bases, the J end lost 2 bases, and 15 bases lay between the germline ends. Germline values: CDR1 SGHVS, CDR2 FQNEAQ. DNA of the CDR3: TGTGCCAGCAGCACACCCGACACACGTAACACTGAAGCTTTCTTT. It yields the protein CASSTPDTRNTEAFF.

This sequence joins TRBV6-1 and TRBJ1-2; 10 bases are a match to TRBD1. V trimming: 7 bases; J trimming: 4 bases; junction bases outside the gene matches: 9. In germline, CDR1 is MNHNS, CDR2 SASEGT. The length of the CDR3 is 15 residues. The CDR3 spells CASNPGQGYGYGYTF. DNA for the CDR3: TGTGCCAGCAATCCGGGACAGGGGTACGGCTATGGCTACACCTTC.

V gene TRBV5-6 combines with J gene TRBJ2-2, with D possibly TRBD2 on 5 matching bases. The CDR3 extends over 15 amino acids. Per germline, CDR1 SGHDT and CDR2 YYEEEE. V lost 1 base to trimming and J lost 5 bases, with 12 bases between them. CDR3 sequence reads: CASSLSGVGTGELFF. For the CDR3, the DNA is TGTGCCAGCAGCTTGTCCGGGGTCGGGACCGGGGAGCTGTTTTTT.

This chain links TRBV2 with TRBJ1-4; D gene ambiguous. V lost 4 bases and J 8 bases, leaving 11 bases between the germline ends. Germline assignment: CDR1 SNHLY and CDR2 FYNNEI. This CDR3 has 13 residues. Written as DNA, the CDR3 is TGTGCCAGCAGTGCGGGTTATGGAGAAAAACTGTTTTTT. Its protein is CASSAGYGEKLFF.

This chain joins TRBV7-2 and TRBJ2-2; TRBD2 is a possible D gene (5 bases). Germline-derived CDR1 and CDR2 are SGHTA and FQGNSA. This CDR3 is built from 16 residues. Trimming stripped 5 bases from V and 1 base from J, with 14 bases between. CDR3 sequence: CASSPAAGMNTGELFF. The CDR3 nucleotides read TGTGCCAGCAGCCCTGCGGCGGGTATGAACACCGGGGAGCTGTTTTTT.

V and J are TRBV29-1 and TRBJ2-2; 10 bases are a match to TRBD2. Germline values: CDR1 SQVTM, CDR2 ANQGSEA. The ends lost 3 bases at V and 4 bases at J; junction bases unmatched: 2. This CDR3 region has 14 residues. CDR3 in DNA: TGCAGCGTTGATAGCGGGGGGCTCACCGGGGAGCTGTTTTTT. Residues: CSVDSGGLTGELFF.

The J gene is TRBJ2-7, the V gene TRBV10-3; 7 bases map to TRBD1. V lost 2 bases, J lost 0 bases, and 7 bases stayed unmatched. The CDR3 length is 16 residues. Germline CDR1 and CDR2: ENHRY and SYGVKD. The DNA of the CDR3 is TGTGCCATCAGTGAGCTAGGGACAGCGGTCTCCTACGAGCAGTACTTC. Its protein is CAISELGTAVSYEQYF.

This clone was observed once. The chain links TRBV4-2 to TRBJ2-1; 11 bases line up with TRBD2. Losses at the gene ends were 5 bases for V and 4 bases for J; bases not matched to a gene: 4. CDR1 and CDR2 (germline): LGHNA, YNFKEQ. This CDR3 is 15 amino acids long. For the CDR3, the DNA is TGTGCCAGCAGCTCTCGGACTAGCGGGTACAATGAGCAGTTCTTC. It translates to CASSSRTSGYNEQFF.